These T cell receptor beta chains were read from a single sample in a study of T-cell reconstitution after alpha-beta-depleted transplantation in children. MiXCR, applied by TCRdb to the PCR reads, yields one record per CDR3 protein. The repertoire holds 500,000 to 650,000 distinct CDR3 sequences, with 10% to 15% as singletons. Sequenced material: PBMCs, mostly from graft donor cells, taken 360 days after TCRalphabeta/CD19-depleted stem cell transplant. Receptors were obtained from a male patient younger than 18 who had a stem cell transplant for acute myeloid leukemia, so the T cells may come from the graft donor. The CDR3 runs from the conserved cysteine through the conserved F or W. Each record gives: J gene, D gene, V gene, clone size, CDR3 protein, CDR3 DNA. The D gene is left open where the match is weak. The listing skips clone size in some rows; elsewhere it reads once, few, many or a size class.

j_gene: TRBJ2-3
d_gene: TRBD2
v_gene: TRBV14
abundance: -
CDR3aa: CASSPRLGKRGFTDTQYF
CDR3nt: TGTGCCAGCAGCCCACGTCTGGGGAAGCGGGGGTTCACAGATACGCAGTATTTT

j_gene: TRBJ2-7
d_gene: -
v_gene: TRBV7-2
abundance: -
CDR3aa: CASSLAARMSSYEQYF
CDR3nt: TGTGCCAGCAGCTTAGCGGCGAGAATGAGCTCCTACGAGCAGTACTTC

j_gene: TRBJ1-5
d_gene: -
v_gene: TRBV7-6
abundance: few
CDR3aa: CASSLVSGLNQPQHF
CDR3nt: TGTGCCAGCAGCTTAGTGTCCGGGCTCAATCAGCCCCAGCATTTT

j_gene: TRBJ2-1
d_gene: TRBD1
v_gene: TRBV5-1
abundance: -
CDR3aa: CASSFGTGSNEQFF
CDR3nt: TGCGCCAGCAGCTTCGGGACAGGGTCCAATGAGCAGTTCTTC

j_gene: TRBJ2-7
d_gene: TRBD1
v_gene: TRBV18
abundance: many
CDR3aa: CASSRAGQGGYYEQYF
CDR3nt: TGTGCCAGCTCACGAGCGGGACAGGGGGGTTACTACGAGCAGTACTTC

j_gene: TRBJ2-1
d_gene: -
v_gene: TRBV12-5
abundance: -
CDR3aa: CASGLVMGPSSYNEQFF
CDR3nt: TGTGCTAGTGGTTTGGTAATGGGCCCGAGCTCCTACAATGAGCAGTTCTTC

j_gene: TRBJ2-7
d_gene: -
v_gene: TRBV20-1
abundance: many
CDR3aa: CSARDPRTVVFEQYF
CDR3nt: TGCAGTGCTAGAGACCCTAGGACAGTCGTCTTCGAGCAGTACTTC

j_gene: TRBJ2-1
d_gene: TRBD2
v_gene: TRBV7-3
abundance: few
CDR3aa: CASSYGTSARLGNEQFF
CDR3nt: TGTGCCAGCAGCTACGGGACTAGCGCCCGCCTGGGCAATGAGCAGTTCTTC

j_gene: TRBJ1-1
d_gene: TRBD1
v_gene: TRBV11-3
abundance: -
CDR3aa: CASSYRGTGTEAFF
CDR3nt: TGTGCCAGCAGCTACAGGGGGACTGGGACTGAAGCTTTCTTT

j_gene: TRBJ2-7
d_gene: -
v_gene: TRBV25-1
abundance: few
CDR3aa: CASSDSRQLYEQYF
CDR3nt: TGTGCCAGCAGTGATTCGCGGCAGCTCTACGAGCAGTACTTC

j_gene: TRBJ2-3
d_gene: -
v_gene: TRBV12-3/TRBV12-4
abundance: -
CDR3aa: CASTRRGRSLSTDTQYF
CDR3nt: TGTGCCAGCACCCGTCGGGGTAGGAGTTTAAGCACAGATACGCAGTATTTT

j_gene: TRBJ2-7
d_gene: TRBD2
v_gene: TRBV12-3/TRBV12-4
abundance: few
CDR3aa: CASSWREGSYEQYF
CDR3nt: TGTGCCAGCAGTTGGCGGGAGGGATCCTACGAGCAGTACTTC

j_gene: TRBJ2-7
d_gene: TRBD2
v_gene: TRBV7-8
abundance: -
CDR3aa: CASSLRASGIGSYEQYF
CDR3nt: TGTGCCAGCAGCTTACGGGCTAGCGGGATTGGGTCCTACGAGCAGTACTTC

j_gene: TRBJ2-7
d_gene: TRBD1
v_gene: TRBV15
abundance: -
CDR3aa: CATSRGRQGWVYEQYF
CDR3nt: TGTGCCACCAGCAGAGGCCGACAGGGGTGGGTCTACGAGCAGTACTTC

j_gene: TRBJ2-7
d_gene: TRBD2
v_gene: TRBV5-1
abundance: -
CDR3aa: CASSLWTSGSSYEQYF
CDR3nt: TGCGCCAGCAGCTTGTGGACTAGCGGGAGCTCCTACGAGCAGTACTTC

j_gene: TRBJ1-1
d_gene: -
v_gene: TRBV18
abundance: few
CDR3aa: CASSQLASVNTEAFF
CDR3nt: TGTGCCAGCTCACAGCTAGCATCGGTCAACACTGAAGCTTTCTTT

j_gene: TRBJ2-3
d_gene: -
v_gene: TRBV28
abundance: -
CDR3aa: CASSSVAGTSTDTQYF
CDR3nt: TGTGCCAGCAGTTCCGTCGCCGGGACGAGCACAGATACGCAGTATTTT

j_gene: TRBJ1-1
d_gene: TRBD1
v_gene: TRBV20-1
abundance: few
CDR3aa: CSARGLWTWTGGGAEAFF
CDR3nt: TGCAGTGCTAGAGGCCTCTGGACATGGACAGGGGGCGGAGCTGAAGCTTTCTTT

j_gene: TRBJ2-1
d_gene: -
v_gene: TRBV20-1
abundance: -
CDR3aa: CSATASAEVGHNEQFF
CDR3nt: TGCAGTGCTACGGCTAGCGCCGAGGTAGGGCACAATGAGCAGTTCTTC

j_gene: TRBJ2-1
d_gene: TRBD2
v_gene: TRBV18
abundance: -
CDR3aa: CASSVLAGEHANEQFF
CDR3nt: TGTGCCAGCTCAGTACTAGCGGGAGAGCATGCCAATGAGCAGTTCTTC

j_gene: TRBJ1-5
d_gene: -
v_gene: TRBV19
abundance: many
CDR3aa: CASSILGGPGQPQHF
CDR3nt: TGTGCCAGTAGTATACTGGGGGGCCCTGGACAGCCCCAGCATTTT

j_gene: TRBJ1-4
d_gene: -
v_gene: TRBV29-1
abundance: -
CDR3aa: CSYMQAGEKLFF
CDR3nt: TGCAGCTATATGCAGGCGGGTGAAAAACTGTTTTTT

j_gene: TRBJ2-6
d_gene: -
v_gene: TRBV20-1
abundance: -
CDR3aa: CSAWGRDTSSGANVLTF
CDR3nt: TGCAGTGCTTGGGGCCGGGACACAAGCTCTGGGGCCAACGTCCTGACTTTC

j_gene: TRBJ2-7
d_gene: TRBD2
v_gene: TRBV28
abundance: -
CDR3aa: CASSLPAGVPYEQYF
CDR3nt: TGTGCCAGCAGTTTACCGGCGGGAGTCCCCTACGAGCAGTACTTC

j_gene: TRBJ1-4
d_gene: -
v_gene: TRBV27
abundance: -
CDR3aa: CASSFAWGGNEKLFF
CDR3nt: TGTGCCAGCAGTTTCGCGTGGGGTGGTAATGAAAAACTGTTTTTT

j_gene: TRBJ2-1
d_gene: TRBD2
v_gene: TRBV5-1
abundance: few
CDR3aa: CASSLVLALTYNEQFF
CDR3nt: TGCGCCAGCAGCTTGGTACTAGCGTTAACCTACAATGAGCAGTTCTTC

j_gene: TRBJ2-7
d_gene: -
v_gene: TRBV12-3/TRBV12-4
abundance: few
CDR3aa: CASSFGQGTTGQYF
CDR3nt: TGTGCCAGCAGTTTCGGGCAGGGGACTACAGGGCAGTACTTC

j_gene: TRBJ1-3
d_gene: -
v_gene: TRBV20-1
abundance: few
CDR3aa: CSARDGYTIYF
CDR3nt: TGCAGTGCTAGAGATGGGTACACCATATATTTT

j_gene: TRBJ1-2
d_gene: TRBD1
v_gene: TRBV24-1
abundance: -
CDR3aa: CATSDFWAGGNYGYTF
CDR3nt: TGTGCCACCAGTGATTTTTGGGCAGGGGGAAACTATGGCTACACCTTC

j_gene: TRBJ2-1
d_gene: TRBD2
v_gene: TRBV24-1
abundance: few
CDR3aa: CATSDSTSGSNEQFF
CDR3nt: TGTGCCACCAGTGATTCGACTAGCGGGAGCAATGAGCAGTTCTTC

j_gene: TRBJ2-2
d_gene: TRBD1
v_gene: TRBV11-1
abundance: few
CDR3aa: CASSSDPTGTGVTGELFF
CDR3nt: TGTGCCAGCAGCTCTGATCCCACCGGGACAGGGGTCACCGGGGAGCTGTTTTTT

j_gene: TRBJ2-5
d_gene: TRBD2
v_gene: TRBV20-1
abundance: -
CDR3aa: CSARALAGLAQETQYF
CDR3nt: TGCAGTGCTAGAGCACTAGCGGGGTTGGCCCAAGAGACCCAGTACTTC

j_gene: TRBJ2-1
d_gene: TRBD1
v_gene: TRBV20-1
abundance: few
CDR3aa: CSARDRTGGILNSYNEQFF
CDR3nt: TGCAGTGCTAGAGATAGGACAGGGGGCATTTTGAACTCCTACAATGAGCAGTTCTTC

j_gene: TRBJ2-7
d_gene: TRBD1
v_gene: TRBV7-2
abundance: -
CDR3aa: CASSLVPGPGQGYEQYF
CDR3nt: TGTGCCAGCAGCTTAGTCCCGGGCCCGGGACAGGGCTACGAGCAGTACTTC

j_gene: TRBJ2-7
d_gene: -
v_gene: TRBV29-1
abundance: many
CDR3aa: CSVSPDVLREQYF
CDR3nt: TGCAGCGTTTCCCCGGACGTACTTAGGGAGCAGTACTTC

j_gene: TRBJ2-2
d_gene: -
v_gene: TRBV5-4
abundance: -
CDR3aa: CASSLGGPLNTGELFF
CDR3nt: TGTGCCAGCAGCCTCGGGGGACCCCTGAACACCGGGGAGCTGTTTTTT

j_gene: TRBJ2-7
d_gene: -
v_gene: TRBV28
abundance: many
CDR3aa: CASTNSRRPYEQYF
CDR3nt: TGTGCCAGCACCAATTCAAGGCGTCCCTACGAGCAGTACTTC

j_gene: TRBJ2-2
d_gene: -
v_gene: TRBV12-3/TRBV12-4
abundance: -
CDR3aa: CASSLLGDTGELFF
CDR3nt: TGTGCCAGCAGTTTACTAGGGGACACCGGGGAGCTGTTTTTT

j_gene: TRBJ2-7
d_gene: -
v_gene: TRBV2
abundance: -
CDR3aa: CATSDRMGPYEQYF
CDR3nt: TGTGCCACCTCAGACAGGATGGGACCCTACGAGCAGTACTTC

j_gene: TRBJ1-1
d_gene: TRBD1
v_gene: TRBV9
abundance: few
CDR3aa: CASSPRTGIRRTEAFF
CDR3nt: TGTGCCAGCAGCCCCCGGACAGGGATCAGGAGGACTGAAGCTTTCTTT

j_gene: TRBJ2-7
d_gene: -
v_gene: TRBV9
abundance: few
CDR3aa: CASSATDGSSYEQYF
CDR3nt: TGTGCCAGCAGCGCTACGGACGGGAGCTCCTACGAGCAGTACTTC

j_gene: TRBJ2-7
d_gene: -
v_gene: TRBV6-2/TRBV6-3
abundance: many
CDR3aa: CASRVQTSPRPYEQYF
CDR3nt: TGTGCCAGCAGGGTCCAAACTAGTCCCAGACCCTACGAGCAGTACTTC

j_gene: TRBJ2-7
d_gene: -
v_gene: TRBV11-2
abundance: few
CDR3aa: CASSSLDKVSSYEQYF
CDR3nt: TGTGCCAGCAGCTCCTTAGACAAAGTAAGCTCCTACGAGCAGTACTTC

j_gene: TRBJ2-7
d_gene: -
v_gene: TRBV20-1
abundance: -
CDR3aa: CSASAEPGYEQYF
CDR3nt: TGCAGTGCTAGTGCCGAACCAGGCTACGAGCAGTACTTC

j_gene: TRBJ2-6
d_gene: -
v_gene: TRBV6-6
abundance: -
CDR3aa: CASSQQMANVLTF
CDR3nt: TGTGCCAGCAGCCAACAGATGGCCAACGTCCTGACTTTC

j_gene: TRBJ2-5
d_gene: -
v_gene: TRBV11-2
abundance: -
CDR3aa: CASSVRTGGRGLRETQYF
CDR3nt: TGTGCCAGCAGCGTGCGGACGGGAGGCAGGGGGCTTCGGGAGACCCAGTACTTC

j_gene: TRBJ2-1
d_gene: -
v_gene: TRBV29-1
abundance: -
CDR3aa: CSLRGHPGVNEQFF
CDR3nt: TGCAGTCTCCGAGGACACCCTGGGGTCAATGAGCAGTTCTTC

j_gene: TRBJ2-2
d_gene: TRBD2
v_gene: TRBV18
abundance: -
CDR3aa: CASSPRLAGRVTGELFF
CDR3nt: TGTGCCAGCTCACCACGGTTAGCGGGAAGAGTGACCGGGGAGCTGTTTTTT

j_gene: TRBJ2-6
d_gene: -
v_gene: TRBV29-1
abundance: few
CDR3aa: CSVGEASGANVLTF
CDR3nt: TGCAGCGTTGGGGAAGCTTCTGGGGCCAACGTCCTGACTTTC

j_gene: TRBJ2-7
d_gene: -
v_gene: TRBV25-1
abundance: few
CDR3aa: CASSPFLGGPYEQYF
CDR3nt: TGTGCCAGCAGTCCCTTTCTCGGGGGACCCTACGAGCAGTACTTC

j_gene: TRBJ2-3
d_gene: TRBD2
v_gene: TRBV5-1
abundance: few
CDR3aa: CASSPLAGGSPTDTQYF
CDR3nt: TGCGCCAGCAGCCCTTTAGCGGGAGGATCCCCCACAGATACGCAGTATTTT

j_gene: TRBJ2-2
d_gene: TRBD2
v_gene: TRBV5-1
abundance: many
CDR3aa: CASSLEPSGRALDTGELFF
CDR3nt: TGCGCCAGCAGCTTGGAGCCTAGCGGGAGGGCCTTGGACACCGGGGAGCTGTTTTTT

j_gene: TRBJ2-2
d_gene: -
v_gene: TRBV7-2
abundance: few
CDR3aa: CASSSTGKHTGELFF
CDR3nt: TGTGCCAGCAGCTCCACAGGGAAGCACACCGGGGAGCTGTTTTTT

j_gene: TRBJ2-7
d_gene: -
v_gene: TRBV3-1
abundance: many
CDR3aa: CASSQDTGTKAYEQYF
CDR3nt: TGTGCCAGCAGTCAAGATACCGGGACGAAGGCCTACGAGCAGTACTTC

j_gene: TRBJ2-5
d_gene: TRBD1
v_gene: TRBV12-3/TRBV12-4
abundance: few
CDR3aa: CASSWDRPQETQYF
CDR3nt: TGTGCCAGCAGTTGGGACAGACCCCAAGAGACCCAGTACTTC

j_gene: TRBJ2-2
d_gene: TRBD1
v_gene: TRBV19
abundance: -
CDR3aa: CASSGTGAPGELFF
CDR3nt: TGTGCCAGTAGTGGGACAGGGGCTCCCGGGGAGCTGTTTTTT

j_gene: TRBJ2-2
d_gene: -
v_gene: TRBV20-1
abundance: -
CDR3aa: CSARATPRATWDTGELFF
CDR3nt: TGCAGTGCTAGAGCCACTCCCCGGGCGACTTGGGACACCGGGGAGCTGTTTTTT

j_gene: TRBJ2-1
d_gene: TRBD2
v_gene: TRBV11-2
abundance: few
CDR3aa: CASSFIRGRVSNEQFF
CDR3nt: TGTGCCAGCAGCTTTATACGCGGGAGAGTTTCAAATGAGCAGTTCTTC

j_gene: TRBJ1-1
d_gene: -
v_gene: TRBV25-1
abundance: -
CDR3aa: CASSESNRWPEAFF
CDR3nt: TGTGCCAGCAGTGAATCCAACAGATGGCCTGAAGCTTTCTTT